This T cell receptor (beta chain) comes out of a study of response to subunit inactivated influenza vaccine. Study findings and constraints: It was suggested by the authors that few new T cells are recruited by each seasonal influenza vaccination.

TCRdb called the RT-PCR reads again in MiXCR, with one record for every CDR3 protein. The sample records about 500,000 distinct CDR3 sequences, 16% being singletons. A few counts support this clonotype. Its antigen is unknown. The sequencing used CD4+ T cells sorted from PBMCs, collected 23 to 25 months after vaccination. The TCR comes from a man aged 45 to 75 who received an inactivated influenza vaccine.

CDR3 DNA: TGCGCCAGCAGAGCGGACGGGGAGTACAATGAGCAGTTCTTC. Translating gives CASRADGEYNEQFF. This rearrangement joins TRBV5-1 to TRBJ2-1; perhaps TRBD2 as D (5 bases). The CDR3 has 14 amino acids. The germline V and J ends were trimmed by 5 bases and 4 bases, with 13 bases remaining between them. Germline V lookup: CDR1 SGHRS, CDR2 YFSETQ.